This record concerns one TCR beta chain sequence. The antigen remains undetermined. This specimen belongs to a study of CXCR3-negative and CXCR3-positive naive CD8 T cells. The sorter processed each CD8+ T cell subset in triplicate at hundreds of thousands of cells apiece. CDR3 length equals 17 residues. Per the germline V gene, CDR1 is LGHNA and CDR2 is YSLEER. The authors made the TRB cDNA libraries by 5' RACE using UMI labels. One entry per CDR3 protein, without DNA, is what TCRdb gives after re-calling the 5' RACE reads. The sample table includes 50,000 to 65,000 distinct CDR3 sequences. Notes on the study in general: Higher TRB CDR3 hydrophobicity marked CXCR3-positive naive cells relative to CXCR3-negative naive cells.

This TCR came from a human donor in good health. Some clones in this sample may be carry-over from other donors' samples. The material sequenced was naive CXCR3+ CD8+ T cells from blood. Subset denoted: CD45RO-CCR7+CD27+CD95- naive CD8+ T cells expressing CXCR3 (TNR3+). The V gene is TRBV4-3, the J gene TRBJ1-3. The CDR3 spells CASSDGSTASTGNTIYF.